The 13 T cell receptor beta chains listed next were all sequenced from one sample in a study of Ad26.COV2.S vaccination and SARS-CoV-2 variants. This sample's treatment: around 19 received Ad26.COV2.S at low or high dose, single or two shots; about 5 received placebo; per-sample allocation not given. Samples were taken on day 63 after the first vaccine or placebo injection. Method: immunoSEQ multiplex PCR; TCRdb's copy keeps in-frame clones and lacks some. The sample contains over 350,000 clones, around nine tenths of which appear only once. The sample consisted of peripheral blood, taken in a trial of Ad26.COV2.S vaccine versus placebo. Source of these receptors: a person between 18 and 60 years old who received the Ad26.COV2.S COVID-19 vaccine or a placebo.

CDR3: CASSYLPGTVRETQYF. In DNA form, the CDR3 reads TGTGCCAGCAGCTATCTACCCGGGACAGTGAGAGAGACCCAGTACTTC. This chain joins TRBV3-1 (or the pseudogene TRBV3-2) and TRBJ2-5, with TRBD1 identical over 7 bases. V trimming: 5 bases; J trimming: 4 bases; junction bases outside the gene matches: 13. In germline, CDR1 is LGHDT, CDR2 YNNKEL (reference sequence). The CDR3 has 16 amino acids.

In regard to this clone: The identical CDR3 is also encoded by other nucleotide sequences in the sample. V gene TRBV5-1 combines with J gene TRBJ2-1; TRBD1 agrees at 7 bases. CDR3 length: 13 amino acids. With 2 bases clipped from V and 6 bases from J, the junction kept 2 bases outside the gene matches. The germline V gene encodes CDR1 SGHRS and CDR2 YFSETQ. The CDR3 nucleotides are TGCGCCAGCAGCTTAGGGACAGTCAATGAGCAGTTCTTC. This sequence encodes CASSLGTVNEQFF.

This chain's CDR3 is CASSLAQSGEKLFF. The DNA for the CDR3 is TGTGCCAGCAGTTTAGCACAATCGGGGGAAAAACTGTTTTTT. The chain uses TRBV27 and TRBJ1-4; D is uncertain. Germline V gene sequence: CDR1 MNHEY, CDR2 SMNVEV (reference sequence). This CDR3 region has 14 residues. The V end lost 2 bases, the J end lost 8 bases, and 12 bases lay between the germline ends. Supplemented by reference TRBV27 and TRBJ1-4, the full variable domain reads EAQVTQNPRYLITVTGKKLTVTCSQNMNHEYMSWYRQDPGLGLRQIYYSMNVEVTDKGDVPEGYKVSRKEKRNFPLILESPSPNQTSLYFCASSLAQSGEKLFFGSGTQLSVL.

The chain uses TRBV7-9 and TRBJ2-3; TRBD2 aligns across 7 bases. After removal of 5 bases from V and 4 bases from J, the junction contained 15 bases not matched to a gene. The CDR3 has 17 residues. Germline V gives CDR1 SEHNR, CDR2 FQNEAQ (reference sequence). DNA for the CDR3: TGTGCCAGCAGCCCTCCGTGGGGGGGGGTCTTTTCAGATACGCAGTATTTT. Its protein product is CASSPPWGGVFSDTQYF.

The chain couples TRBV10-1 to TRBJ2-7, with 7 bases that match TRBD1. CDR3 size: 13 residues. CDR1 WNHNN and CDR2 SYGVQD come from the germline V gene (reference sequence). Germline trimming cut 2 bases from V and 7 bases from J; bases unmatched to any gene: 5. The CDR3 DNA reads TGCGCCAGCAGTGAGGGGGGCAGGGGGGAGCAGTACTTC. Translating it yields CASSEGGRGEQYF.

The V call is TRBV14, the J call TRBJ2-1, with TRBD2 matching 10 bases. The trim removed 4 bases at V and 3 bases at J, leaving 9 bases unmatched. The CDR3 covers 17 residues. Germline V lookup: CDR1 SGHDN, CDR2 FVKESK. The CDR3 loop reads CASSLTAGLADYNEQFF. The CDR3 DNA is TGTGCCAGCAGCCTCACCGCAGGACTAGCGGACTACAATGAGCAGTTCTTC. The complete variable domain, with remaining parts taken from reference TRBV14 and TRBJ2-1, reads EAGVTQFPSHSVIEKGQTVTLRCDPISGHDNLYWYRRVMGKEIKFLLHFVKESKQDESGMPNNRFLAERTGGTYSTLKVQPAELEDSGVYFCASSLTAGLADYNEQFFGPGTRLTVL.

As regards this clone: Other DNA sequences in this specimen translate into the identical CDR3. The CDR3 DNA sequence: TGTGCCAGCAGTTTTAGACAGGGCTACGAGCAGTACTTC. Translating it yields CASSFRQGYEQYF. The chain is built from TRBV27 and TRBJ2-7; 7 nucleotides agree with TRBD1. Germline values: CDR1 MNHEY, CDR2 SMNVEV (reference sequence). The CDR3 consists of 13 residues. V gave up 3 bases and J gave up 3 bases; unmatched junction bases: 2.

The chain employs TRBV15 and TRBJ2-5, with a possible D match to TRBD1 (5 bases). Deletions cut 3 bases from V and 5 bases from J, with 16 bases between. There are 15 residues in the CDR3. CDR1 is LNHNV and CDR2 is YYDKDF in the germline V gene (reference sequence). The CDR3 DNA reads TGTGCCACCAGCAGTGGGGCGGCAGGAGCGGAGACCCAGTACTTC. This gives the protein CATSSGAAGAETQYF.

This chain connects TRBV5-1 to TRBJ2-3; 9 positions match TRBD1. J gave up 3 bases and V 0 bases, and 5 bases lay outside the gene matches. CDR1 SGHRS and CDR2 YFSETQ come from the germline V gene. The CDR3 runs 16 residues. The CDR3 DNA follows: TGCGCCAGCAGCTTGGAATGGACAGGGGTAACAGATACGCAGTATTTT. It yields the protein CASSLEWTGVTDTQYF.

The chain combines TRBV18 with TRBJ1-1; D gene uncertain. Germline CDR1 reads KGHSH; CDR2 reads LQKENI. Trimming took off 3 bases at V and 1 base at J, with 12 bases between the two ends. The CDR3 covers 15 residues. The CDR3 protein is CASSPSDGKNTEAFF. The CDR3 bases are TGTGCCAGCTCACCTTCGGACGGAAAGAACACTGAAGCTTTCTTT.

The chain joins TRBV3-1 (or the pseudogene TRBV3-2) to TRBJ1-1; D is uncertain. CDR1 is LGHDT and CDR2 is YNNKEL in the germline V gene (reference sequence). V gave up 4 bases and J gave up 4 bases, with 16 bases separating them. The length of the CDR3 is 15 residues. CDR3 residues: CASSRPARVGTEAFF. The CDR3 nucleotides read TGTGCCAGCAGCCGGCCGGCGAGGGTAGGCACTGAAGCTTTCTTT.

J is TRBJ2-7 and V is TRBV12-3 or TRBV12-4; D may be TRBD2 (5 bases). This CDR3 spans 11 amino acids. V lost 4 bases and J lost 5, with 6 bases in between. The CDR3, as DNA: TGTGCCAGCAGTTCCGGGAACGAGCAGTACTTC. It codes for CASSSGNEQYF.

The chain recombines TRBV5-4 with TRBJ2-3; possibly TRBD1 for D (6 bases). Trimming removed 4 bases from V and 0 bases from J, with 12 bases in between. CDR3 length equals 15 residues. The V gene's germline CDR1 is SGHNT and CDR2 YYREEE (reference sequence). CDR3 nucleotides: TGTGCCAGCAGCCCATACAGGGTTAGCACAGATACGCAGTATTTT. Protein sequence: CASSPYRVSTDTQYF. The whole variable domain, remainder taken from reference TRBV5-4 and TRBJ2-3, is ETGVTQSPTHLIKTRGQQVTLRCSSQSGHNTVSWYQQALGQGPQFIFQYYREEENGRGNFPPRFSGLQFPNYSSELNVNALELDDSALYLCASSPYRVSTDTQYFGPGTRLTVL.